Reported below is one TCR beta chain. Antigen: not known. These data come from a study of T cell responses to AZD1222 COVID-19 vaccine. Study-wide points: Only a handful of AZD1222 recipients, several in all, had baseline seropositivity. The sample set comprised mostly white British donors with more females, and clonal diversity was possibly underestimated. Repertoires were obtained only post-peak T cell response. Spike-wide vaccine-associated CD4 TCRs dominated at 160-218 and 743-854.

The CDR3 totals 14 residues. Germline CDR1 MNHNY, CDR2 SVGAGI (reference sequence). V lost 5 bases to trimming and J lost 0 bases, with 8 bases between them. Using immunoSEQ multiplex PCR, the repertoire was profiled, and TCRdb retains in-frame clones only, with some absent. The data contain roughly 120,000 clones, 80% to 90% of them singletons. The source material was peripheral blood, sampled on day 0 of MenACWY control vaccination. V gene TRBV6-6 combines with J gene TRBJ1-3; D not resolved. This receptor was obtained from an adult in good health. The CDR3 DNA reads as TGTGCCAGCAGTCACCGGACCTCTGGAAACACCATATATTTT. Its protein is CASSHRTSGNTIYF.